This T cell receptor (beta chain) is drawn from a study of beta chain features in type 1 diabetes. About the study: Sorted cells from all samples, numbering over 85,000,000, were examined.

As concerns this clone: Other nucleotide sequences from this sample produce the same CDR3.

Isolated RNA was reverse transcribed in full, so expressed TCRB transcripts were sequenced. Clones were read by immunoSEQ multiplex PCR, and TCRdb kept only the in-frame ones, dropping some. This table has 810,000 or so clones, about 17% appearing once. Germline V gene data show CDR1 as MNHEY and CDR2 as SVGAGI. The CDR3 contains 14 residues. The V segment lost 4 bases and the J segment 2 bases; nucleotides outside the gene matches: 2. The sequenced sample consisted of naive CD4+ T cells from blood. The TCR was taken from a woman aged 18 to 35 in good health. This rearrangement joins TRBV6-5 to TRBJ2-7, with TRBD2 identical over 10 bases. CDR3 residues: CASSLAGGPYEQYF. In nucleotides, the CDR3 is TGTGCCAGCAGTTTAGCGGGAGGTCCCTACGAGCAGTACTTC.